This T cell receptor (beta chain) was captured by sequencing in a study of human T cells and chemical hapten exposure. Study-wide results and limits: TCRs exceeding 1 in 1000 frequency stayed unchanged with DPC sensitization.

This clonotype was detected ten times or more. The antigen is not known. In the library, unique molecular identifiers were attached to individual cDNA molecules. Original processing notes: Samples had a median of 95,638 TCRs, ranging roughly 23,224 to 700,000. TCRdb independently ran MiXCR on the RACE reads; one entry per CDR3 protein. These V and J calls are TCRdb output, not the study's own analysis. The repertoire holds approximately 97,000 distinct CDR3 sequences, with about 8.7% as singletons. CDR3 size: 13 residues. The ends were cut back, 1 base at V and 2 bases at J, with 6 bases in the middle. CDR1 is SGHRS, CDR2 YFSETQ, per germline. Described time point: healthy volunteer bleed at 2 weeks. It was from unfractionated whole blood that total RNA was extracted.

The clonotype was recovered from a female donor in good health. Some clones in this sample may be carry-over from other donors' samples. The chain employs TRBV5-1 and TRBJ2-5; D call uncertain. Sequencing input: whole blood. This CDR3 reads CASSLSTQETQYF. For the CDR3, the DNA is TGCGCCAGCAGCTTGTCGACTCAAGAGACCCAGTACTTC.